A single sample gave rise to the 27 T cell receptor beta chains below, sequenced in a study of identical twins. TCRdb redid the calling of the 5' RACE reads with MiXCR, one entry per CDR3 protein. The sample yields hundreds of thousands of distinct CDR3 sequences, under 10% seen once. This same sample was also part of a study on yellow fever vaccine responses in identical twins.

Sequences were obtained from memory (CD45RO+) T cells sorted from blood. The origin of the receptors is a woman aged 18-29 years in good health.

This clonotype has only a few counts. V gene TRBV2 combines with J gene TRBJ2-1, with 13 bases aligning to TRBD2. With V trimmed by 7 bases and J by 6 bases, 3 bases remained unmatched. Looked up from germline, CDR1 is SNHLY and CDR2 is FYNNEI. The CDR3 spans 14 residues. CDR3 bases: TGTGCCAGCATCAGGACTAGCGGGAGCAATGAGCAGTTCTTC. This gives the protein CASIRTSGSNEQFF.

This clonotype was observed many times. This chain joins TRBV12-3 or TRBV12-4 and TRBJ2-2, with 10 bases lining up with TRBD2. The CDR3 consists of 15 residues. Germline trimming cut 8 bases from V and 5 bases from J; bases unmatched to any gene: 8. CDR3 nucleotides: TGTGCCAGCGGGTCTAGCGGGAGCGGGACCGGGGAGCTGTTTTTT. It is translated as CASGSSGSGTGELFF.

This clonotype occurred a few times. This chain links TRBV20-1 with TRBJ2-4; tentatively, D is TRBD1 (5 bases). Per germline, CDR1 DFQATT and CDR2 SNEGSKA (reference sequence). The CDR3 extends over 14 amino acids. Trimming took 0 bases from V and 10 from J, leaving 16 bases between them. CDR3 nucleotides: TGCAGTGCTAGAGATCTTGACAGACGAGAGATTCAGTACTTC. Residues: CSARDLDRREIQYF.

The rearrangement uses TRBV7-9 and TRBJ2-3, with 8 bases that match TRBD1. The CDR3 spans 16 residues. V shed 4 bases, J shed 4 bases, and the junction held 10 bases outside the gene matches. The V gene's germline CDR1 is SEHNR and CDR2 FQNEAQ (reference sequence). The CDR3 loop is CASSSRGRRSPDTQYF. The CDR3, as DNA: TGTGCCAGCAGCTCCAGGGGGCGAAGGTCTCCAGATACGCAGTATTTT. Full variable domain (outside the CDR3, taken from reference TRBV7-9 and TRBJ2-3): DTGVSQNPRHKITKRGQNVTFRCDPISEHNRLYWYRQTLGQGPEFLTYFQNEAQLEKSRLLSDRFSAERPKGSFSTLEIQRTEQGDSAMYLCASSSRGRRSPDTQYFGPGTRLTVL.

V and J are TRBV28 and TRBJ1-5, with a tentative D call TRBD1 (5 bases). V gave up 2 bases and J gave up 6 bases, with 11 bases separating them. The CDR3 runs 14 residues. Germline lookup yields CDR1 MDHEN and CDR2 SYDVKM. The CDR3 DNA reads TGTGCCAGCAGTTTAGGGGGGAAGGGTCAGCCCCAGCATTTT. As protein: CASSLGGKGQPQHF.

The chain is built from TRBV5-4 and TRBJ2-5, with 9 bases that match TRBD1. The CDR3 covers 12 residues. V gave up 10 bases and J gave up 5 bases; unmatched junction bases: 6. The germline V gene encodes CDR1 SGHNT and CDR2 YYREEE (reference sequence). The CDR3 DNA reads TGTGCCGCGGGACAGGGCCAGGAGACCCAGTACTTC. Amino acid sequence: CAAGQGQETQYF.

At least ten counts were recorded for this clonotype. The chain joins TRBV9 to TRBJ1-1; no clear D gene. V lost 3 bases and J 1 base, leaving 10 bases between the germline ends. CDR1 and CDR2 (germline): SGDLS, YYNGEE. This CDR3 has 14 amino acids. CDR3 nucleotides: TGTGCCAGCAGCGCAGAGTCTAGGAACACTGAAGCTTTCTTT. It yields the protein CASSAESRNTEAFF. Looking up the rest from reference TRBV9 and TRBJ1-1 gives the full variable domain: DSGVTQTPKHLITATGQRVTLRCSPRSGDLSVYWYQQSLDQGLQFLIQYYNGEERAKGNILERFSAQQFPDLHSELNLSSLELGDSALYFCASSAESRNTEAFFGQGTRLTVV.

This clonotype was recorded at least ten times. The genes are TRBV6-1 and TRBJ2-5; perhaps TRBD1 as D (6 bases). Per germline, CDR1 MNHNS and CDR2 SASEGT. The CDR3 spans 14 residues. The V end lost 8 bases, the J end lost 4 bases, and 17 bases lay between the germline ends. CDR3 bases: TGTGCCAGCTCGGACAGCCTAACCCGAGAGACCCAGTACTTC. Its translation: CASSDSLTRETQYF.

This clonotype occurred many times. The rearrangement links TRBV7-2 to TRBJ2-7; TRBD2 might be the D (5 bases). Between the trimmed V and J ends, which lost 4 bases and 0 bases, there was a span of 13 bases. The germline V gene has CDR1 SGHTA and CDR2 FQGNSA. The CDR3 consists of 15 residues. The CDR3 spells CASSYKADSSYEQYF. The CDR3 nucleotides read TGTGCCAGCAGCTACAAAGCGGATAGCTCCTACGAGCAGTACTTC.

This clonotype was seen only a few times. DNA for the CDR3: TGTGCCAGCAGCTTAGAATTAGCGGGGGGGCGGTATACGCAGTATTTT. This encodes CASSLELAGGRYTQYF. This chain connects TRBV11-2 to TRBJ2-3; 11 nucleotides align to TRBD2. The germline gives CDR1 SGHAT, CDR2 FQNNGV. The CDR3 consists of 16 residues. V lost 0 bases to trimming and J lost 7 bases; unmatched junction nucleotides: 6.

This clonotype showed up many times. V gene TRBV28 combines with J gene TRBJ2-7; 9 nucleotides align to TRBD2. Germline loops: CDR1 MDHEN, CDR2 SYDVKM. The CDR3 contains 13 residues. Germline trimming cut 8 bases from V and 1 base from J; bases unmatched to any gene: 3. The CDR3 nucleotides read TGTGCCAGCCGGAGCGGGGGGTCCTACGAGCAGTACTTC. Its translation: CASRSGGSYEQYF.

The V and J genes are TRBV20-1 and TRBJ2-3; TRBD2 aligns across 11 bases. Germline loops: CDR1 DFQATT, CDR2 SNEGSKA (reference sequence). This CDR3 comprises 17 residues. The trim removed 4 bases at V and 7 bases at J, leaving 16 bases unmatched. CDR3 DNA sequence: TGCAGTGCTACAGGACCCACACTAGCGGGAGAGTACTATACGCAGTATTTT. Its translation is CSATGPTLAGEYYTQYF.

This clonotype was recorded many times. The chain has TRBV29-1 and TRBJ2-1; the D call may be TRBD1 or TRBD2 (5 bases each). Germline-derived CDR1 and CDR2 are SQVTM and ANQGSEA. This CDR3 spans 17 amino acids. The germline V and J ends were trimmed by 0 bases and 5 bases, with 20 bases remaining between them. The CDR3 reads CSVEDLIGGNFNNEQFF. DNA for the CDR3: TGCAGCGTTGAAGATCTCATTGGGGGAAATTTTAACAATGAGCAGTTCTTC.

This clonotype was detected many times. The CDR3 reads CASSGRRELDEQFF. The CDR3, as DNA: TGTGCCAGCAGTGGTCGGAGGGAATTGGATGAGCAGTTCTTC. The genes are TRBV28 and TRBJ2-1; TRBD2 is a possible D gene (6 bases). Germline loops: CDR1 MDHEN, CDR2 SYDVKM. The CDR3 is 14 amino acids. The V end lost 5 bases, the J end lost 8 bases, and 16 bases lay between the germline ends.

This clonotype was detected only a few times. The chain has TRBV7-9 and TRBJ1-4; a possible D gene is TRBD1 (6 bases). Between the trimmed V and J ends, which lost 0 bases and 8 bases, there was a span of 13 bases. The CDR3 is 15 residues long. Looked up from germline, CDR1 is SEHNR and CDR2 is FQNEAQ (reference sequence). CDR3 DNA sequence: TGTGCCAGCAGCTTAGCCGCGGACAGCAGGGAAAAACTGTTTTTT. It translates to CASSLAADSREKLFF.

Ten or more counts support this clonotype. The rearrangement links TRBV14 to TRBJ2-7; D gene unclear. The CDR3 loop spans 14 amino acids. Trimming stripped 0 bases from V and 2 bases from J, with 8 bases between. The germline V gene has CDR1 SGHDN and CDR2 FVKESK. The CDR3 loop is CASSQDWTAYEQYF. In DNA, the CDR3 is TGTGCCAGCAGCCAAGACTGGACGGCCTACGAGCAGTACTTC.

This chain connects TRBV6-2 or TRBV6-3 to TRBJ2-7; TRBD2 matches 9 bases. CDR1 and CDR2 (germline): MNHEY, SVGEGT. The CDR3 is 20 residues long. The J segment lost 0 bases and the V segment lost 0 bases, leaving 15 bases of the junction unmatched. The CDR3 here is CASSYSIGGPSGRYSYEQYF. The CDR3 bases are TGTGCCAGCAGTTACTCGATCGGAGGCCCAAGCGGGAGGTACTCCTACGAGCAGTACTTC.

This clonotype has just a few counts. V and J are TRBV27 and TRBJ2-7; D is perhaps TRBD2 (6 bases). Between the trimmed V and J ends, which lost 4 bases and 3 bases, there was a span of 10 bases. Germline V lookup: CDR1 MNHEY, CDR2 SMNVEV (reference sequence). The CDR3 is made up of 13 amino acids. The CDR3 nucleotides are TGTGCCAGCAGTTGGGGGGAGTACTACGAGCAGTACTTC. It translates to CASSWGEYYEQYF.

At least ten counts were recorded for this clonotype. V gene TRBV7-8 combines with J gene TRBJ2-1, with 9 positions matching TRBD2. This CDR3 has 20 residues. Germline V CDR1 and CDR2: SGHVS, FQNEAQ. The trim removed 6 bases at V and 6 bases at J, leaving 24 bases unmatched. This CDR3 is CASRLRDTTSASGIGNEQFF. The CDR3 bases are TGTGCCAGCAGATTGCGGGACACGACCTCGGCTAGCGGGATAGGCAATGAGCAGTTCTTC.

V usage is TRBV20-1 and J usage is TRBJ2-1, with 12 positions matching TRBD2. CDR1 and CDR2 (germline): DFQATT, SNEGSKA (reference sequence). V was pared by 4 bases and J by 8 bases, with 12 bases of the junction left unmatched. The CDR3 consists of 16 residues. The CDR3 DNA is TGCAGTGCTAACGGGGCTAGCGGGAGGGCCGTGGATGAGCAGTTCTTC. As protein: CSANGASGRAVDEQFF.

Ten or more counts support this clonotype. This CDR3 is CASRSGGTAPHEQFF. In DNA form, the CDR3 reads TGTGCCAGCCGCTCGGGCGGGACAGCCCCCCATGAGCAGTTCTTC. This chain joins TRBV6-2 or TRBV6-3 and TRBJ2-1; possibly TRBD1 for D (7 bases). The V end lost 8 bases, the J end lost 8 bases, and 22 bases lay between the germline ends. Germline V gives CDR1 MNHEY, CDR2 SVGEGT. The CDR3 has 15 residues.

Comment on this clonotype: A much more abundant neighbour one base away suggests this may be a read error. This chain joins TRBV7-4 and TRBJ2-7, with D perhaps matching TRBD2 (6 bases). CDR3 size: 15 residues. With 0 bases removed from V and 8 bases from J, the gap between germline ends came to 17 bases. Germline CDR1 reads SGHVT; CDR2 reads SQSDAQ. The CDR3: CASSLAGLGVGKQYF. In DNA form, the CDR3 reads TGTGCCAGCAGCTTAGCGGGACTTGGCGTGGGGAAGCAGTACTTC.

V and J are TRBV7-9 and TRBJ1-4; no firm D call. The V and J ends lost 1 base and 7 bases respectively, with 10 bases between them. Per germline, CDR1 SEHNR and CDR2 FQNEAQ (reference sequence). CDR3 length: 14 residues. The CDR3 reads CASSLGGGREKLFF. In DNA, the CDR3 is TGTGCCAGCAGCTTAGGCGGTGGTCGTGAAAAACTGTTTTTT.

This clonotype was recorded many times. This sequence joins TRBV7-9 and TRBJ1-1; D may be TRBD1 (5 bases). The V end was cut by 4 bases, the J end by 10 bases, with 19 bases between. Germline V gene sequence: CDR1 SEHNR, CDR2 FQNEAQ (reference sequence). The CDR3 sequence is 14 residues long. For the CDR3, the DNA is TGTGCCAGCAGCTACCTCGGGGGAGGTTTGGGAGCTTTCTTT. Protein sequence: CASSYLGGGLGAFF.

The chain links TRBV6-1 to TRBJ2-1; maybe TRBD1 (5 bases). The CDR3 sequence is 12 residues long. V shed 6 bases and J shed 6 bases, with 9 bases lying between them. Germline CDR1 is MNHNS and CDR2 is SASEGT. The CDR3 loop reads CASRHQGNEQFF. The DNA for the CDR3 is TGTGCCAGCAGGCATCAGGGCAATGAGCAGTTCTTC.

This clonotype occurred many times. V is TRBV4-1 and J is TRBJ2-2; the D is unclear. There are 14 residues in the CDR3. From germline, CDR1 is MGHRA and CDR2 YSYEKL. Trimming left V 4 bases short and J 3 bases short, with 9 bases between. As DNA, the CDR3 is TGCGCCAGCAGCCTCTACTCCCACACCGGGGAGCTGTTTTTT. Translation gives CASSLYSHTGELFF.

The genes are TRBV30 and TRBJ2-4, with 7 positions matching TRBD2. Per germline, CDR1 GTSNPN and CDR2 SVGIG (reference sequence). The CDR3 loop spans 13 amino acids. V lost 3 bases to trimming and J lost 15 bases; unmatched junction nucleotides: 14. CDR3 DNA sequence: TGTGCCTGGAGCCCGGTGGCGGGAGAGCCCCCGTACTTC. Amino acids: CAWSPVAGEPPYF.